This T cell receptor beta chain was profiled in a study of blood T cell repertoires in COVID-19. Sequencing used immunoSEQ multiplex PCR; TCRdb keeps in-frame clones, though not all of them. The repertoire includes approximately 220,000 clones, approximately 92% of them detected once, and more than 3% sits in the top ten. Trimming cost V 3 bases and J 0 bases, with 11 bases left between them. The V gene's germline CDR1 is SGHAT and CDR2 FQNNGV. The CDR3 spans 16 residues. The sample was PBMCs or T cells enriched from blood (not recorded which). V is TRBV11-2 and J is TRBJ1-4; perhaps TRBD1 as D (5 bases). This sequence was found in a woman between 18 and 29 years old in a cohort exposed to, infected with or recovered from COVID-19 (not recorded which). CDR3 in DNA: TGTGCCAGCAGCTTTGATCAGGGTGCAACTAATGAAAAACTGTTTTTT. Encoded protein: CASSFDQGATNEKLFF.